Listed here are 6 T cell receptor beta chains from one sample, sequenced in a study of OX40 agonist ivuxolimab in advanced cancers. Libraries were prepared by immunoSEQ multiplex PCR; TCRdb keeps only in-frame clonotypes and omits some of them. The sample carries 90,000 or so clones, nearly 90% recorded once. The sequencing used CD4+ or CD8+ T cells sorted from blood, collected in a trial of the OX40 agonist ivuxolimab. The receptor source for this set is an adult with an advanced solid tumor such as melanoma, head and neck, liver or kidney cancer.

The V call is TRBV10-3, the J call TRBJ2-7; possible D gene TRBD2, 5 bases. Germline V gene sequence: CDR1 ENHRY, CDR2 SYGVKD. CDR3 length: 12 amino acids. Trimming cost V 2 bases and J 9 bases, with 11 bases left between them. CDR3 amino acids: CAISEGRDTQYF. CDR3 DNA sequence: TGTGCCATCAGTGAGGGCCGGGATACGCAGTACTTC.

CDR3 protein: CASSTGQVSYEQYF. CDR3 DNA sequence: TGTGCCAGCAGCACGGGACAGGTCTCCTACGAGCAGTACTTC. V gene TRBV7-2 combines with J gene TRBJ2-7; TRBD1 matches 8 bases. Trimming cost V 5 bases and J 0 bases; bases outside gene matches: 3. The CDR3 is 14 residues long. The germline gives CDR1 SGHTA, CDR2 FQGNSA.

V usage is TRBV28 and J usage is TRBJ1-1, with D perhaps TRBD1 (6 bases). The ends were cut back, 7 bases at V and 1 base at J, with 10 bases in the middle. The CDR3 has 13 amino acids. In germline, CDR1 is MDHEN, CDR2 SYDVKM. The CDR3 coding sequence is TGTGCCAGCATGGAAGGGGGGAACACTGAAGCTTTCTTT. Protein: CASMEGGNTEAFF.

The chain employs TRBV5-6 and TRBJ2-7; TRBD2 matches 11 bases. The germline gives CDR1 SGHDT, CDR2 YYEEEE. After removal of 4 bases from V and 2 bases from J, the junction contained 8 bases not matched to a gene. CDR3 length equals 16 residues. CDR3 protein: CASSIIAGGPPYEQYF. CDR3 nucleotide sequence: TGTGCCAGCAGCATAATAGCGGGAGGGCCTCCCTACGAGCAGTACTTC.

V gene TRBV5-1 combines with J gene TRBJ1-2; the D gene is possibly TRBD1 (6 bases). Germline V gene lookup returns CDR1 SGHRS and CDR2 YFSETQ. The CDR3 consists of 15 residues. V dropped 4 bases and J dropped 5 bases, with 18 bases sitting between them. The CDR3 sequence is CASSPGAGTRYGYTF. CDR3 sequence (DNA): TGCGCCAGCAGCCCGGGGGCAGGGACTCGGTATGGCTACACCTTC.

The chain joins TRBV10-3 to TRBJ1-1, with D uncertain. Germline loops: CDR1 ENHRY, CDR2 SYGVKD. Trimming stripped 6 bases from V and 7 bases from J, with 12 bases between. The CDR3 length is 12 residues. DNA of the CDR3: TGTGCCATCAGCCCCCTCGAGGGTGAAGCTTTCTTT. This gives the protein CAISPLEGEAFF.